This T cell receptor beta chain was documented in a study of blood T cell repertoires in COVID-19. Looking at the study overall: The United States, Italy and Spain supplied acute and convalescent COVID-19 samples. T cells, B-cell-depleted T cells, or PBMCs supplied cDNA or gDNA.

Authors' data handling: It was from reference gene primer amplification that nucleated cell counts were estimated. The data were produced by immunoSEQ multiplex PCR, yet TCRdb's version contains in-frame clones alone and is incomplete. The DNA was the basis for D and trimming; V, J and clone size are from that table. The table has 250,000 to 300,000 clones, 86% seen once. The specimen sequenced was peripheral blood. The receptor comes from a man between 18 and 35 years old with active or convalescent COVID-19.

CDR3 coding DNA: TGTGCCAGCAGCAGGTTCACAGATACGCAGTATTTT. Its protein is CASSRFTDTQYF. V is TRBV28 and J is TRBJ2-3; D uncertain. Trimming shortened V by 6 bases and J by 2 bases, and 6 bases separated the two germline ends. In germline, CDR1 is MDHEN, CDR2 SYDVKM. The CDR3 is 12 amino acids.